This T cell receptor beta chain is drawn from a study of T cells in localized non-small cell lung cancer. Study results and caveats: When the top 100 tumor clones were examined, a median about 60 of them also appeared in the adjacent lung, which was paired and uninvolved.

CDR3 length: 15 amino acids. Trimming removed 1 base at V and 3 bases at J, with 13 bases between. CDR1 and CDR2 from the germline V gene are MNHEY and SVGAGI. This clone was counted a single time. What it binds is unknown. Sequenced by immunoSEQ multiplex PCR; TCRdb stores in-frame clones only, minus some. This table holds some 55,000 clones, approximately 82% found once. The sequence derives from a female donor at least 60 years old with stage II squamous cell lung carcinoma. This sequence joins TRBV6-5 and TRBJ2-7; D tentatively fits TRBD1 or TRBD2 (6 bases each). This sample comprised peripheral blood, obtained before any cancer treatment. The CDR3 loop is CASSYFLRGGYEQYF. CDR3 DNA: TGTGCCAGCAGTTACTTCCTCAGGGGAGGCTACGAGCAGTACTTC.